This TCR beta chain is drawn from a study of OX40 agonist ivuxolimab in advanced cancers. Study results and caveats: Clonal expansion was among the lowest in partial responders at 0.1-3.0 mg/kg, especially CD8+.

TCRdb keeps only in-frame clones here, not all; method: immunoSEQ multiplex PCR. The table has roughly 50,000 clones, approximately 91% seen once. The CDR3 spans 14 residues. Germline CDR1 and CDR2: MGHDK and SYGVNS. V was pared by 6 bases and J by 2 bases, with 14 bases between. This clone was counted only a few times. What it binds is unknown. The input for sequencing was CD4+ or CD8+ T cells sorted from blood, taken in a trial of the OX40 agonist ivuxolimab. This TCR derives from an adult with an advanced solid tumor such as melanoma, head and neck, liver or kidney cancer. The V and J genes are TRBV25-1 and TRBJ2-7; the D is unclear. The CDR3 coding sequence is TGTGCCAGCAGCCCCTTTGCGAACCCCTACGAGCAGTACTTC. Translated: CASSPFANPYEQYF.